The 13 T cell receptor beta chains in this list originate from one sample, sequenced in a study of blood T cell repertoires in COVID-19. Using immunoSEQ multiplex PCR, the repertoire was profiled, and TCRdb retains in-frame clones only, with some absent. The table has tens of thousands of clones, more than 90% seen once. The sample taken for sequencing was peripheral blood. The receptor set was obtained from a woman older than 75 with acute or convalescent COVID-19.

The sample holds one count of this clone. CDR3 coding DNA: TGTGCCAGCAGTCCTTCACAGGGCTACTATGGCTACACCTTC. This sequence encodes CASSPSQGYYGYTF. The chain has TRBV6-5 and TRBJ1-2; TRBD1 is a possible D gene (6 bases). The ends were cut back, 5 bases at V and 3 bases at J, with 13 bases in the middle. CDR1 and CDR2 from the germline V gene are MNHEY and SVGAGI. The CDR3 is 14 amino acids.

This sequence joins TRBV3-1 (or the pseudogene TRBV3-2) and TRBJ2-5; the D gene is possibly TRBD2 (6 bases). V was pared by 4 bases and J by 5 bases, with 11 bases between. The CDR3 spans 13 residues. Germline V lookup: CDR1 LGHDT, CDR2 YNNKEL (reference sequence). Here the CDR3 DNA reads TGTGCCAGCAGCCGACTAGTTGTTGAGACCCAGTACTTC. Its protein product is CASSRLVVETQYF.

The rearrangement links TRBV5-1 to TRBJ2-5; no firm D call. CDR3 length equals 12 residues. Germline V lookup: CDR1 SGHRS, CDR2 YFSETQ. V lost 4 bases, J lost 2 bases, and 6 bases lay in between. This chain's CDR3 is CASSILQETQYF. The CDR3 DNA reads TGCGCCAGCAGCATACTACAAGAGACCCAGTACTTC.

The rearrangement links TRBV6-6 to TRBJ1-5; TRBD1 aligns across 8 bases. Germline assignment: CDR1 MNHNY and CDR2 SVGAGI (reference sequence). J gave up 1 base and V 4 bases, and 6 bases lay outside the gene matches. This CDR3 spans 16 amino acids. The CDR3 DNA reads TGTGCCAGCAGTTCCTGGACAGGGACGAGCAATCAGCCCCAGCATTTT. It specifies CASSSWTGTSNQPQHF.

The chain is built from TRBV27 and TRBJ1-4; TRBD1 agrees at 7 bases. V shed 8 bases and J 10 bases; nucleotides not matched to a gene: 13. Germline assignment: CDR1 MNHEY and CDR2 SMNVEV (reference sequence). The CDR3 runs to 14 residues. The CDR3 is CASGNRDRALKLFF. CDR3 sequence (DNA): TGTGCCAGCGGGAACCGGGACAGAGCTCTAAAACTGTTTTTT.

This clone was detected a few times. V gene TRBV6-5 combines with J gene TRBJ1-2; 10 bases line up with TRBD1. This CDR3 has 13 amino acids. J lost 6 bases, V lost 6 bases, and 4 bases had no gene match. Germline CDR1 and CDR2: MNHEY and SVGAGI. The CDR3 DNA reads TGTGCCAGCAGCTGGGGACAGGGGAATGGCTACACCTTC. Its translation is CASSWGQGNGYTF.

The chain recombines TRBV5-1 with TRBJ1-1; D call uncertain. CDR3 size: 14 residues. V was cut by 0 bases and J by 1 base, with 7 bases left in between. Germline V gene data show CDR1 as SGHRS and CDR2 as YFSETQ. The CDR3 nucleotides read TGCGCCAGCAGCTTGGCGGCGGAGAACACTGAAGCTTTCTTT. This sequence encodes CASSLAAENTEAFF. The whole variable domain, filled in from reference TRBV5-1 and TRBJ1-1, reads KAGVTQTPRYLIKTRGQQVTLSCSPISGHRSVSWYQQTPGQGLQFLFEYFSETQRNKGNFPGRFSGRQFSNSRSEMNVSTLELGDSALYLCASSLAAENTEAFFGQGTRLTVV.

V and J are TRBV5-4 and TRBJ2-5; TRBD2 matches at 7 bases. The CDR3 sequence is 18 residues long. V shed 0 bases, J shed 2 bases, and the junction held 13 bases outside the gene matches. Germline assignment: CDR1 SGHNT and CDR2 YYREEE (reference sequence). CDR3 protein: CASSLEGRSSGTQETQYF. Here the CDR3 DNA reads TGTGCCAGCAGCTTGGAGGGGCGGTCTAGCGGAACACAAGAGACCCAGTACTTC.

The chain carries TRBV18 and TRBJ2-2; 7 bases fit TRBD2. Germline loops: CDR1 KGHSH, CDR2 LQKENI. V was pared by 3 bases and J by 3 bases, with 4 bases of the junction left unmatched. There are 15 residues in the CDR3. CDR3 in DNA: TGTGCCAGCTCACCCCGGACTAGAGACACCGGGGAGCTGTTTTTT. This codes for CASSPRTRDTGELFF.

J is TRBJ1-1 and V is TRBV9; D is possibly TRBD1 (5 bases). Germline CDR1 is SGDLS and CDR2 is YYNGEE. V lost 0 bases, J lost 5 bases, and 11 bases lay in between. CDR3 size: 14 residues. The CDR3 DNA is TGTGCCAGCAGCGTAGCCGGGGGTTTAACTGAAGCTTTCTTT. Its translation: CASSVAGGLTEAFF.

This chain links TRBV6-1 with TRBJ1-1, with D uncertain. Deletions cut 0 bases from V and 8 bases from J, with 16 bases between. The germline gives CDR1 MNHNS, CDR2 SASEGT. The CDR3 covers 15 residues. The CDR3 loop is CASSEAPGYSQEAFF. DNA for the CDR3: TGTGCCAGCAGTGAAGCCCCGGGATATTCCCAAGAAGCTTTCTTT.

V gene TRBV5-1 combines with J gene TRBJ2-3, with a weak D call TRBD1 (5 bases). This CDR3 comprises 14 residues. V lost 3 bases, J lost 0 bases, and 8 bases lay in between. CDR1 is SGHRS, CDR2 YFSETQ, per germline. In nucleotides, the CDR3 is TGCGCCAGCAGCTCGACAGCCAGCACAGATACGCAGTATTTT. Translating it yields CASSSTASTDTQYF. Complete variable domain (other parts from reference TRBV5-1 and TRBJ2-3): KAGVTQTPRYLIKTRGQQVTLSCSPISGHRSVSWYQQTPGQGLQFLFEYFSETQRNKGNFPGRFSGRQFSNSRSEMNVSTLELGDSALYLCASSSTASTDTQYFGPGTRLTVL.

This clone appeared a few times. The chain carries TRBV7-2 and TRBJ2-7; a possible D gene is TRBD2 (6 bases). Trimming took 4 bases from V and 7 from J, leaving 14 bases between them. The germline CDR1 and CDR2 sequences are SGHTA and FQGNSA. CDR3 length: 13 residues. The CDR3 loop is CASSYGTPGEQYF. CDR3 bases: TGTGCCAGCAGCTACGGGACTCCGGGGGAGCAGTACTTC.